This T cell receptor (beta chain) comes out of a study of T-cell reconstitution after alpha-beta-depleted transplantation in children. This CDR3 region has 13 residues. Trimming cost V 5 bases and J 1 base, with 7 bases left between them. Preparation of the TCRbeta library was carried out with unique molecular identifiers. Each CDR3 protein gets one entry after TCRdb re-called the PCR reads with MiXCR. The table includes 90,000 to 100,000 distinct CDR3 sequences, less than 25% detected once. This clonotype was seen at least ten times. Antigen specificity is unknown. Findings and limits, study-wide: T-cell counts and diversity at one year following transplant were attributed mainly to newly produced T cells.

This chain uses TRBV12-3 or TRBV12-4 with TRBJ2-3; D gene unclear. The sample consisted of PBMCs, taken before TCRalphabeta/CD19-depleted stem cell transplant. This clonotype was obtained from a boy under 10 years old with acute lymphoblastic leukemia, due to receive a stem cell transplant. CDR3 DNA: TGTGCCAGCAGTACCAAGGGCACAGATACGCAGTATTTT. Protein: CASSTKGTDTQYF.